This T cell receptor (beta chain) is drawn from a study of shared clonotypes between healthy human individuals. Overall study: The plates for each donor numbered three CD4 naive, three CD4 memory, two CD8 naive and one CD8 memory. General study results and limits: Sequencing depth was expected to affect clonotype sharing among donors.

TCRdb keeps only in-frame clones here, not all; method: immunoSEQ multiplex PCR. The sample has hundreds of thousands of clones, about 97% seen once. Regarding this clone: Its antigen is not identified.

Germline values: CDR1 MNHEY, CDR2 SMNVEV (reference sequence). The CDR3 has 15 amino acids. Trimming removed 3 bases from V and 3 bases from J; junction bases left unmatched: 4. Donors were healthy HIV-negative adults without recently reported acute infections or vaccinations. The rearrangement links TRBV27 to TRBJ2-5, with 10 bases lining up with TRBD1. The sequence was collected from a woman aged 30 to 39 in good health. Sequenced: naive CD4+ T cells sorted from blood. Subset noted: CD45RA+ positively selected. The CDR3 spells CASSLYGTGEETQYF. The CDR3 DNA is TGTGCCAGCAGTTTGTACGGGACAGGGGAAGAGACCCAGTACTTC.